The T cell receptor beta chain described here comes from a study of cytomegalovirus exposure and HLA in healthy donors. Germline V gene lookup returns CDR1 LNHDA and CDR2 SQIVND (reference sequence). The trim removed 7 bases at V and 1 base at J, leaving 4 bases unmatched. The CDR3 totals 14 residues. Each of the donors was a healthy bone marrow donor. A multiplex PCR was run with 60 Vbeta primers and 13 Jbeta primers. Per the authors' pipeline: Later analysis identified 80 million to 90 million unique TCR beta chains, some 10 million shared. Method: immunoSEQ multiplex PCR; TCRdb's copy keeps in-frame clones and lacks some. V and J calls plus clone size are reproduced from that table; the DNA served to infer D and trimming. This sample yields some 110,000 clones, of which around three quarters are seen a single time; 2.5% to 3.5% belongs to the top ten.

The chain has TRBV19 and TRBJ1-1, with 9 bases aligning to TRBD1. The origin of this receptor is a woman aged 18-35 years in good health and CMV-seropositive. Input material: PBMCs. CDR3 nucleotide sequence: TGTGCCAGTAACACGGACAGGGGGAACACTGAAGCTTTCTTT. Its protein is CASNTDRGNTEAFF.